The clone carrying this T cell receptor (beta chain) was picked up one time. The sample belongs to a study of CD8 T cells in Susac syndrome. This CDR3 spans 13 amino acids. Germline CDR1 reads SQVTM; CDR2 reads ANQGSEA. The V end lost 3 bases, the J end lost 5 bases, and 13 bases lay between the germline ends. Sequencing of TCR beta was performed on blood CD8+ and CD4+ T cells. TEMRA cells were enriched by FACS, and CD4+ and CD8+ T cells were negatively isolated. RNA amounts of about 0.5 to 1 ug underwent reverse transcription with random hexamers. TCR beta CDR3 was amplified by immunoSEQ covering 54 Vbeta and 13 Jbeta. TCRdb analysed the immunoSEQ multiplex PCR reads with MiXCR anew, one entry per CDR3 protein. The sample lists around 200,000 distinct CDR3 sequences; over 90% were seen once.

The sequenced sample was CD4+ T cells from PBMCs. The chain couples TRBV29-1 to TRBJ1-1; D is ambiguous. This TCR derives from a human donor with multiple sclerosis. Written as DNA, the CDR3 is TGCAGCGTTGATTCGACTGGGAGTACTGAAGCTTTCTTT. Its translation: CSVDSTGSTEAFF. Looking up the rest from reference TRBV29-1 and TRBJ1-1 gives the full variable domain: SAVISQKPSRDICQRGTSLTIQCQVDSQVTMMFWYRQQPGQSLTLIATANQGSEATYESGFVIDKFPISRPNLTFSTLTVSNMSPEDSSIYLCSVDSTGSTEAFFGQGTRLTVV.